The 27 T cell receptor beta chains in this list originate from one sample, sequenced in a study of metastatic and nonmetastatic thyroid tumors. MiXCR was used by TCRdb to re-call the PCR reads. This sample carries about 35,000 clones, around a third of them seen once, and the ten largest clones take 15% to 20%. All patients reached thyroid surgery having received no treatment beforehand. Source material: tumor tissue. The receptors originated from a female donor with papillary thyroid cancer or a benign thyroid nodule (not recorded which). Some clones in this sample may be carry-over from other donors' samples.

This clone is large in the sample. The V call is TRBV6-1, the J call TRBJ2-3; TRBD1 agrees at 9 bases. The CDR3 has 16 residues. Germline CDR1 is MNHNS and CDR2 is SASEGT. The trim removed 1 base at V and 3 bases at J, leaving 5 bases unmatched. The CDR3 is CASSEGDRVKTDTQYF. In DNA, the CDR3 is TGTGCCAGCAGTGAAGGGGACAGGGTTAAAACAGATACGCAGTATTTT.

This clone was seen a handful of times. The V call is TRBV6-1, the J call TRBJ2-7; 12 bases map to TRBD1. V was pared by 4 bases and J by 4 bases, with 8 bases of the junction left unmatched. Germline CDR1 is MNHNS and CDR2 is SASEGT. The CDR3 consists of 16 residues. The DNA of the CDR3 is TGTGCCAGCAGTGTATTACCGGGACAGGGGGCTTACGAGCAGTACTTC. It codes for CASSVLPGQGAYEQYF.

This sequence joins TRBV10-3 and TRBJ1-5, with D perhaps matching TRBD1 (5 bases). CDR3 length: 16 residues. V was trimmed by 3 bases and J by 7 bases, leaving 19 bases between them. The V gene's germline CDR1 is ENHRY and CDR2 SYGVKD. CDR3 DNA sequence: TGTGCCATCAGTGATGGCAGTATTACGGGGGGACAGCCCCAGCATTTT. Amino acid sequence: CAISDGSITGGQPQHF.

There are a few counts of this clone. The gene calls are TRBV6-2 or TRBV6-3 and TRBJ2-5; no clear D. The V end was cut by 2 bases, the J end by 7 bases, with 8 bases between. The CDR3 has 12 residues. Germline V gives CDR1 MNHEY, CDR2 SVGEGT. Here the CDR3 reads CASSYPPRTQYF. CDR3 bases: TGTGCCAGCAGTTACCCCCCGCGGACCCAGTACTTC.

The V call is TRBV6-1, the J call TRBJ2-1; TRBD2 agrees at 9 bases. The CDR3 is 16 residues long. Germline-derived CDR1 and CDR2 are MNHNS and SASEGT. Losses at the gene ends were 2 bases for V and 1 base for J; bases not matched to a gene: 3. CDR3 bases: TGTGCCAGCAGTGAATTAGCGGGAGCGTCCTACAATGAGCAGTTCTTC. Translation gives CASSELAGASYNEQFF.

The rearrangement joins TRBV6-2 or TRBV6-3 to TRBJ1-1; no definite D call. Trimming left V 2 bases short and J 1 base short, with 5 bases between. Looked up from germline, CDR1 is MNHEY and CDR2 is SVGEGT. The CDR3 consists of 13 residues. CDR3 amino acids: CASSYAENTEAFF. The DNA of the CDR3 is TGTGCCAGCAGTTACGCAGAGAACACTGAAGCTTTCTTT.

This clone was detected only once. The chain combines TRBV7-2 with TRBJ2-1; 8 nucleotides agree with TRBD2. Looked up from germline, CDR1 is SGHTA and CDR2 is FQGNSA. This CDR3 is 15 amino acids long. Germline trimming cut 3 bases from V and 2 bases from J; bases unmatched to any gene: 3. The CDR3 reads CASSLAGGPYNEQFF. The CDR3 bases are TGTGCCAGCAGCTTGGCGGGAGGACCCTACAATGAGCAGTTCTTC.

V and J are TRBV6-2 or TRBV6-3 and TRBJ2-7; 10 bases are shared with TRBD2. The CDR3 spans 16 residues. Germline V gene sequence: CDR1 MNHEY, CDR2 SVGEGT. With V trimmed by 6 bases and J by 2 bases, 10 bases remained unmatched. In nucleotides, the CDR3 is TGTGCCAGCAGCCGCCCTAGCGGGGGCCTCACCTACGAGCAGTACTTC. Amino acids: CASSRPSGGLTYEQYF.

The rearrangement links TRBV28 to TRBJ2-3; D gene uncertain. The length of the CDR3 is 11 residues. Germline values: CDR1 MDHEN, CDR2 SYDVKM. The V gene lost 3 bases and the J gene lost 6 bases, with 4 bases spanning the gap. The DNA for the CDR3 is TGTGCCAGCAGTTTTGGTGATACGCAGTATTTT. Translation: CASSFGDTQYF.

The chain combines TRBV11-2 with TRBJ1-1, with D tentatively TRBD1 (6 bases). The CDR3 spans 15 residues. In germline, CDR1 is SGHAT, CDR2 FQNNGV. Trimming removed 0 bases from V and 5 bases from J, with 13 bases in between. CDR3 DNA: TGTGCCAGCAGCTTAGAACCGGGGGCGGGTACTGAAGCTTTCTTT. It translates to CASSLEPGAGTEAFF.

This clone has only a few counts. The chain combines TRBV2 with TRBJ2-7; D call uncertain. The V gene's germline CDR1 is SNHLY and CDR2 FYNNEI. Trimming took off 6 bases at V and 2 bases at J, with 8 bases between the two ends. The CDR3 has 12 residues. The CDR3 spells CASSRDPYEQYF. The DNA of the CDR3 is TGTGCCAGCAGCCGCGACCCCTACGAGCAGTACTTC.

This chain links TRBV6-1 with TRBJ2-5; TRBD2 aligns across 8 bases. Trimming at V came to 1 base and at J to 2 bases, leaving 6 bases not matched to a gene. The CDR3 sequence is 16 residues long. The V gene's germline CDR1 is MNHNS and CDR2 SASEGT. The CDR3 region is CASSEGGSGTQETQYF. The CDR3 DNA follows: TGTGCCAGCAGTGAAGGGGGTAGCGGGACACAAGAGACCCAGTACTTC.

The genes are TRBV12-3 or TRBV12-4 and TRBJ2-7; 14 nucleotides line up with TRBD2. The CDR3 spans 16 residues. V gave up 5 bases and J gave up 5 bases; unmatched junction bases: 8. The CDR3 loop reads CASSLRLAGGPDEQYF. The CDR3 region has the DNA TGTGCCAGCAGTCTACGACTAGCGGGAGGGCCCGACGAGCAGTACTTC.

The table lists this clone with a count of one. V and J are TRBV20-1 and TRBJ1-2; possible D gene TRBD1, 6 bases. Trimming cost V 6 bases and J 6 bases, with 17 bases left between them. The CDR3 runs to 13 residues. The germline V gene has CDR1 DFQATT and CDR2 SNEGSKA (reference sequence). CDR3 amino acids: CSAFPNRADGYTF. CDR3 nucleotide sequence: TGCAGTGCCTTTCCCAACAGGGCTGATGGCTACACCTTC.

A few counts support this clone. The chain combines TRBV2 with TRBJ1-3; TRBD1 is a possible D gene (5 bases). There are 15 residues in the CDR3. Germline CDR1 is SNHLY and CDR2 is FYNNEI. The V and J ends lost 7 bases and 3 bases respectively, with 16 bases between them. The CDR3 bases are TGTGCCAGCATGTTGGGGACCGTGAGTGGAAACACCATATATTTT. This gives the protein CASMLGTVSGNTIYF.

This clone was recorded once. The chain combines TRBV20-1 with TRBJ2-7; 8 bases align to TRBD1. This CDR3 is built from 13 residues. Germline CDR1 DFQATT, CDR2 SNEGSKA (reference sequence). V shed 3 bases and J 1 base; nucleotides not matched to a gene: 2. In DNA form, the CDR3 reads TGCAGTGCTAGTACAGGGGGATCCTACGAGCAGTACTTC. Translating it yields CSASTGGSYEQYF.

The chain combines TRBV19 with TRBJ1-2, with 11 bases that match TRBD1. The CDR3 has 13 residues. Germline CDR1 is LNHDA and CDR2 is SQIVND (reference sequence). With V trimmed by 5 bases and J by 6 bases, 2 bases remained unmatched. CDR3 residues: CASSPGQGDGYTF. The CDR3 nucleotides read TGTGCCAGTAGTCCGGGACAGGGGGATGGCTACACCTTC. The full variable domain, rest sourced from reference TRBV19 and TRBJ1-2, is DGGITQSPKYLFRKEGQNVTLSCEQNLNHDAMYWYRQDPGQGLRLIYYSQIVNDFQKGDIAEGYSVSREKKESFPLTVTSAQKNPTAFYLCASSPGQGDGYTFGSGTRLTVV.

The CDR3 bases are TGTGCCAGCAGCTTAACGGTCGCGGAGACCCAGTACTTC. Translation: CASSLTVAETQYF. The rearrangement uses TRBV7-3 and TRBJ2-5; no definite D call. The CDR3 length is 13 residues. Germline CDR1 reads SGHTA; CDR2 reads FQGTGA. Trimming removed 0 bases from V and 5 bases from J, with 7 bases in between. Variable domain in full (rest from reference TRBV7-3 and TRBJ2-5): GAGVSQTPSNKVTEKGKYVELRCDPISGHTALYWYRQSLGQGPEFLIYFQGTGAADDSGLPNDRFFAVRPEGSVSTLKIQRTERGDSAVYLCASSLTVAETQYFGPGTRLLVL.

This clone has just a few counts. The V gene is TRBV28, the J gene TRBJ2-7; 12 bases line up with TRBD2. J gave up 4 bases and V 6 bases, and 13 bases lay outside the gene matches. The germline V gene encodes CDR1 MDHEN and CDR2 SYDVKM. The CDR3 runs to 17 residues. CDR3: CASSMTPGLAGTYEQYF. For the CDR3, the DNA is TGTGCCAGCAGCATGACACCTGGACTAGCGGGAACTTACGAGCAGTACTTC.

V gene TRBV5-1 combines with J gene TRBJ1-2; TRBD1 aligns across 7 bases. V lost 3 bases, J lost 3 bases, and 5 bases stayed unmatched. This CDR3 contains 14 residues. Germline CDR1 reads SGHRS; CDR2 reads YFSETQ. CDR3 sequence (DNA): TGCGCCAGCAGCTATCAGGGGGACGACTATGGCTACACCTTC. Residues: CASSYQGDDYGYTF.

The gene calls are TRBV5-1 and TRBJ1-2; TRBD1 might be the D (5 bases). CDR1 SGHRS and CDR2 YFSETQ come from the germline V gene. The CDR3 is made up of 15 amino acids. With 0 bases removed from V and 6 bases from J, the gap between germline ends came to 15 bases. The CDR3 protein is CASSLAGLWGDGYTF. In DNA, the CDR3 is TGCGCCAGCAGCTTGGCAGGTCTTTGGGGCGATGGCTACACCTTC.

The V call is TRBV30, the J call TRBJ1-4; D is perhaps TRBD1 (5 bases). The CDR3 extends over 15 amino acids. The germline V gene encodes CDR1 GTSNPN and CDR2 SVGIG (reference sequence). The V and J ends lost 1 base and 4 bases respectively, with 13 bases between them. This chain's CDR3 is CAWSAGPGVNEKLFF. The DNA of the CDR3 is TGTGCCTGGAGTGCGGGGCCTGGGGTTAATGAAAAACTGTTTTTT.

This clone has ten or more counts. This chain uses TRBV6-2 or TRBV6-3 with TRBJ2-7; 8 nucleotides align to TRBD1. J gave up 0 bases and V 5 bases, and 6 bases lay outside the gene matches. The CDR3 totals 15 residues. CDR1 is MNHEY, CDR2 SVGEGT, per germline. The DNA of the CDR3 is TGTGCCAGCAGTCAAGGACAGGGCAGCTCCTACGAGCAGTACTTC. Translated: CASSQGQGSSYEQYF.

About this clone itself: One junction end disagrees with the germline gene, perhaps due to a read error. In nucleotides, the CDR3 is TGTTCCAGTAAAGCGGGGGGTTTATTTCATAATTCACCCCTCCACTTT. It codes for CSSKAGGLFHNSPLHF. The chain is built from TRBV28 and TRBJ1-6; D is possibly TRBD1 (5 bases). Germline V gene lookup returns CDR1 MDHEN and CDR2 SYDVKM. The CDR3 covers 16 residues.

The CDR3 nucleotides read TGTGCCAGCAGTGTCATGGGACAGGGGGCCAACGAGCAGTACTTC. Residues: CASSVMGQGANEQYF. The chain recombines TRBV2 with TRBJ2-7; 12 bases align to TRBD1. V lost 4 bases to trimming and J lost 5 bases; unmatched junction nucleotides: 6. The CDR3 contains 15 residues. Germline V CDR1 and CDR2: SNHLY, FYNNEI.

Only a few counts were recorded for this clone. The chain combines TRBV19 with TRBJ2-6, with a possible D match to TRBD2 (5 bases). Per germline, CDR1 LNHDA and CDR2 SQIVND (reference sequence). V was cut by 3 bases and J by 2 bases, with 8 bases left in between. The CDR3 is made up of 15 amino acids. This chain's CDR3 is CASSIPGAGANVLTF. CDR3 bases: TGTGCCAGTAGTATCCCCGGGGCTGGGGCCAACGTCCTGACTTTC.

The rearrangement uses TRBV20-1 and TRBJ1-6; TRBD1 matches at 8 bases. The trim removed 5 bases at V and 9 bases at J, leaving 12 bases unmatched. Germline CDR1 is DFQATT and CDR2 is SNEGSKA (reference sequence). The CDR3 has 15 amino acids. The CDR3, as DNA: TGCAGTGCTCTCGACAGGGGCGATCCCCTTTCACCCCTCCACTTT. This gives the protein CSALDRGDPLSPLHF.